This TCR beta chain came from a study of cytotoxic CD8 clonotypes in ibrutinib-treated CLL. In the study overall: The authors obtained response samples at a median of around eleven months of treatment, range 6 to 36.

TCRdb's table, derived via immunoSEQ multiplex PCR, lists solely in-frame clones and lacks some. The data hold approximately 60,000 clones, with approximately 52% observed a single time. Study results and caveats: Baseline clonality, higher than in age-matched healthy donors, tracked circulating CD8+ T-cell counts.

As regards this clone: The target antigen is unknown.

This TCR was sampled from a human donor with chronic lymphocytic leukemia. The sample in question was PBMCs, obtained after 24 months of ibrutinib treatment.

The chain's CDR3 is CASSTGTSNQPQHF. DNA of the CDR3: TGTGCCAGCTCGACAGGTACTAGCAATCAGCCCCAGCATTTT. The rearrangement uses TRBV18 and TRBJ1-5; TRBD1 might be the D (6 bases). In germline, CDR1 is KGHSH, CDR2 LQKENI. The CDR3 has 14 residues. V was cut by 6 bases and J by 0 bases, with 9 bases left in between.